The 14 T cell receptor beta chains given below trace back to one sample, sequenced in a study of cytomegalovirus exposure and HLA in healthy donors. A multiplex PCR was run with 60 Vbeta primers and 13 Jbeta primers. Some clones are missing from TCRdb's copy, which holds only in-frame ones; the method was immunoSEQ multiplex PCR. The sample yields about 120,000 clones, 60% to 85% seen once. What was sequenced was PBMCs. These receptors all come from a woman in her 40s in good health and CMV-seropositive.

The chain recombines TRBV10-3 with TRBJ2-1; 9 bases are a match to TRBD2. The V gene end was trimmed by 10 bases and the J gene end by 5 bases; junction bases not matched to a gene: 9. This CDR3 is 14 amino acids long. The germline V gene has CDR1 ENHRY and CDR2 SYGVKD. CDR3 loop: CATRPSGINNEQFF. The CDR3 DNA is TGTGCCACCCGCCCTAGCGGGATTAACAATGAGCAGTTCTTC.

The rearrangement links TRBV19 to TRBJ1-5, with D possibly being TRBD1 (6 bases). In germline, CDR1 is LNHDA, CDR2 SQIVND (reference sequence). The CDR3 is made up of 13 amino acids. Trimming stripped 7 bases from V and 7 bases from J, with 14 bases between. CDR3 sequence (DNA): TGTGCCAGTACAGGGGCGCCTGGGCAGCCCCAGCATTTT. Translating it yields CASTGAPGQPQHF. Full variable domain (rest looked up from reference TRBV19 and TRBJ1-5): DGGITQSPKYLFRKEGQNVTLSCEQNLNHDAMYWYRQDPGQGLRLIYYSQIVNDFQKGDIAEGYSVSREKKESFPLTVTSAQKNPTAFYLCASTGAPGQPQHFGDGTRLSIL.

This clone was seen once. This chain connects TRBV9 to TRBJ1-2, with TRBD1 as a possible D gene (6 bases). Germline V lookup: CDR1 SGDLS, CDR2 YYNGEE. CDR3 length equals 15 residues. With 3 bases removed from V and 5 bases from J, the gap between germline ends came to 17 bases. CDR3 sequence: CASSGRQVFDYGYTF. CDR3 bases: TGTGCCAGCAGCGGGCGACAGGTCTTTGATTATGGCTACACCTTC. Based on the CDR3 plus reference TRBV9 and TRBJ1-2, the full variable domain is DSGVTQTPKHLITATGQRVTLRCSPRSGDLSVYWYQQSLDQGLQFLIQYYNGEERAKGNILERFSAQQFPDLHSELNLSSLELGDSALYFCASSGRQVFDYGYTFGSGTRLTVV.

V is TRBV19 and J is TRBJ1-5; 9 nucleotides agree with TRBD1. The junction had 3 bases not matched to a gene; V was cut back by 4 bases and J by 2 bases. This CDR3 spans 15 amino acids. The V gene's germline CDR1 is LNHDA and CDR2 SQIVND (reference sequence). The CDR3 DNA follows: TGTGCCAGTAGTAGGGACAGGGCGGGCAATCAGCCCCAGCATTTT. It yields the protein CASSRDRAGNQPQHF.

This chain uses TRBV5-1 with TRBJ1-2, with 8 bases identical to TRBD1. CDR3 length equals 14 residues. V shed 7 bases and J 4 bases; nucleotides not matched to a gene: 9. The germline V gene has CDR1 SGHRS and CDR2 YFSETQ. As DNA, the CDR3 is TGCGCCAGCGGACCAGACAGGGGAAGCTATGGCTACACCTTC. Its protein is CASGPDRGSYGYTF.

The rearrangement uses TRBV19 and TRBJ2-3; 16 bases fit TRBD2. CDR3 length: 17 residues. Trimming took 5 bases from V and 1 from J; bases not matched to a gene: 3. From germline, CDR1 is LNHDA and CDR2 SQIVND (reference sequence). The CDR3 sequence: CASSLGTSGGGTDTQYF. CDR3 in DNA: TGTGCCAGTAGTCTAGGGACTAGCGGGGGGGGCACAGATACGCAGTATTTT.

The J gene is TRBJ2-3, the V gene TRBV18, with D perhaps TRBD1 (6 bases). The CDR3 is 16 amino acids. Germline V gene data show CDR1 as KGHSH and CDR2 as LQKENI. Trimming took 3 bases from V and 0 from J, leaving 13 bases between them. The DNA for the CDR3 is TGTGCCAGCTCACCTATCCTGACAGGTAGCACAGATACGCAGTATTTT. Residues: CASSPILTGSTDTQYF.

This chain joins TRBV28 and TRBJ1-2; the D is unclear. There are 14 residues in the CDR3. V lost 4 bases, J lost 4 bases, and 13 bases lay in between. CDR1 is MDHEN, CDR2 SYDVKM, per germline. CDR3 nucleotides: TGTGCCAGCAGTTCCCGCGGGCGACCCTATGGCTACACCTTC. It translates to CASSSRGRPYGYTF.

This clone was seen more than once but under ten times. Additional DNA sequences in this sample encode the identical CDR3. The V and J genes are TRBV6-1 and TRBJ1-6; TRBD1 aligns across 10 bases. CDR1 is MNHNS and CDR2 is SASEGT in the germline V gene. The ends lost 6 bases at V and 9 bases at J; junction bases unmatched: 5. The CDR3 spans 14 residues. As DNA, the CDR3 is TGTGCCAGCAGCAGTAGGGACAGGGGTTCACCCCTCCACTTT. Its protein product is CASSSRDRGSPLHF.

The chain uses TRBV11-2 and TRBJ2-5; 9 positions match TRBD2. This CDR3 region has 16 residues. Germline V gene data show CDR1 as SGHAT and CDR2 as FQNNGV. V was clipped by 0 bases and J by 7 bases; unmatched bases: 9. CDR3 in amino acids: CASSLDRVAGVGTQYF. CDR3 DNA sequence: TGTGCCAGCAGCTTAGATCGGGTAGCGGGAGTGGGGACCCAGTACTTC.

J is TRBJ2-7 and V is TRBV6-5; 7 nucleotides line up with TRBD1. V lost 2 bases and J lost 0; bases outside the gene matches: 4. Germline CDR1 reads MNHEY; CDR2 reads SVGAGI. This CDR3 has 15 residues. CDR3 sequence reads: CASSYGRDSSYEQYF. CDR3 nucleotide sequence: TGTGCCAGCAGTTACGGACGGGACAGCTCCTACGAGCAGTACTTC.

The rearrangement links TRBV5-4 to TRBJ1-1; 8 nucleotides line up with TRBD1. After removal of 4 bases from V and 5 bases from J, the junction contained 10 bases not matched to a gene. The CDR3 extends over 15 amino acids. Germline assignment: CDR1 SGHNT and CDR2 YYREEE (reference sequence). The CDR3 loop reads CASSPPTGVTTEAFF. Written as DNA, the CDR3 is TGTGCCAGCAGCCCCCCGACAGGGGTAACAACTGAAGCTTTCTTT.

The CDR3 loop reads CASSRAGEIDQPQHF. CDR3 DNA: TGTGCCAGCAGTCGAGCAGGGGAGATCGATCAGCCCCAGCATTTT. This rearrangement joins TRBV2 to TRBJ1-5; maybe TRBD1 (6 bases). The V end was cut by 5 bases, the J end by 5 bases, with 16 bases between. Germline lookup yields CDR1 SNHLY and CDR2 FYNNEI. CDR3 length: 15 amino acids. Supplemented by reference TRBV2 and TRBJ1-5, the full variable domain reads EPEVTQTPSHQVTQMGQEVILRCVPISNHLYFYWYRQILGQKVEFLVSFYNNEISEKSEIFDDQFSVERPDGSNFTLKIRSTKLEDSAMYFCASSRAGEIDQPQHFGDGTRLSIL.

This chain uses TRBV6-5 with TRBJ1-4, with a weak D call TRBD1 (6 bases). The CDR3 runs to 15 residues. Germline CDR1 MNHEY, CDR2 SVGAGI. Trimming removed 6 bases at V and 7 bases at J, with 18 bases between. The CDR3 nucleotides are TGTGCCAGCAGGGAGGGGGGGGGACGAAGTGAAAAACTGTTTTTT. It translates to CASREGGGRSEKLFF.